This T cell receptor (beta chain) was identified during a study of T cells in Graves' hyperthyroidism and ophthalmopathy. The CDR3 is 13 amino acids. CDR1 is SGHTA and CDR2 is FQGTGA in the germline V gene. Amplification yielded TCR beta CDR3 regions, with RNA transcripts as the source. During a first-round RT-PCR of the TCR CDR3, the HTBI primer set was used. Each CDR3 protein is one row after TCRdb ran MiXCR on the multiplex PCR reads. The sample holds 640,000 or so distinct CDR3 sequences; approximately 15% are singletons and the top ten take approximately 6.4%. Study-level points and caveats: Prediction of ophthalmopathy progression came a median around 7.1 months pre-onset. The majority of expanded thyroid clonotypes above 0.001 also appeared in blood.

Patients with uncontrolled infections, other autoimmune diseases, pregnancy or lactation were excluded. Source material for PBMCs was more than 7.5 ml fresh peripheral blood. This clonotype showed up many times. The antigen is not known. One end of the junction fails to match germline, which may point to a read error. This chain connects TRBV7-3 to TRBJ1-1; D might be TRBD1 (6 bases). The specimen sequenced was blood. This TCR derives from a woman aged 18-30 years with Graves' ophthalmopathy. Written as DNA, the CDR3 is TGCGCCAGCAGCCCACAGGGAAGGACTGAAGCTTTCTTT. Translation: CASSPQGRTEAFF.